The TCR beta chain described here comes from a study of blood T cell repertoires in COVID-19. The CDR3 has 17 amino acids. CDR1 and CDR2 from the germline V gene are SGHTA and FQGTGA. The ends lost 6 bases at V and 10 bases at J; junction bases unmatched: 17. In the authors' workflow: It was from reference gene primer amplification that nucleated cell counts were estimated. Repertoires were generated with immunoSEQ multiplex PCR, while TCRdb's copy carries only in-frame clones and drops some. V, J and clone size were drawn from that table, and D and trimming were deduced from the DNA. The table shows about 62,000 clones, with roughly 72% occurring only once.

The chain combines TRBV7-3 with TRBJ1-6; 8 nucleotides align to TRBD1. The sequence came from a woman between 45 and 60 years old with active or convalescent COVID-19. Sequenced sample: peripheral blood. The CDR3 DNA sequence: TGTGCCAGCAGATTTGCCGCCCAGGACAGGGAACAATCACCCCTCCACTTT. Translating it yields CASRFAAQDREQSPLHF.